The T cell receptor (beta chain) described here comes from a study of shared clonotypes between healthy human individuals. The V gene end was trimmed by 3 bases and the J gene end by 3 bases; junction bases not matched to a gene: 3. The CDR3 loop spans 14 amino acids. Germline values: CDR1 SGDLS, CDR2 YYNGEE. As defined, naive CD8 cells were CD45RO-negative and positively selected for CCR7, with terminally differentiated effector memory CD45RA+ cells excluded. This table comes from immunoSEQ multiplex PCR, and its TCRdb copy is limited to in-frame clones, with some not included. The data show 2 million to 2.5 million clones, about 95% seen once. Comments on this clone: The antigen is undetermined. The sample carries other DNA sequences with the same CDR3.

General study points: A handful of donors shared 4.5% to 6.5% of their naive CD4 clonotypes.

This chain uses TRBV9 with TRBJ1-5; TRBD1 aligns across 7 bases. Sequenced: naive CD8+ T cells sorted from blood. This TCR was recovered from a man between 18 and 35 years old in good health. In DNA, the CDR3 is TGTGCCAGCAGCGCAGGGACAGTCAATCAGCCCCAGCATTTT. Protein: CASSAGTVNQPQHF. The full variable domain, its missing parts supplied by reference TRBV9 and TRBJ1-5, is DSGVTQTPKHLITATGQRVTLRCSPRSGDLSVYWYQQSLDQGLQFLIQYYNGEERAKGNILERFSAQQFPDLHSELNLSSLELGDSALYFCASSAGTVNQPQHFGDGTRLSIL.